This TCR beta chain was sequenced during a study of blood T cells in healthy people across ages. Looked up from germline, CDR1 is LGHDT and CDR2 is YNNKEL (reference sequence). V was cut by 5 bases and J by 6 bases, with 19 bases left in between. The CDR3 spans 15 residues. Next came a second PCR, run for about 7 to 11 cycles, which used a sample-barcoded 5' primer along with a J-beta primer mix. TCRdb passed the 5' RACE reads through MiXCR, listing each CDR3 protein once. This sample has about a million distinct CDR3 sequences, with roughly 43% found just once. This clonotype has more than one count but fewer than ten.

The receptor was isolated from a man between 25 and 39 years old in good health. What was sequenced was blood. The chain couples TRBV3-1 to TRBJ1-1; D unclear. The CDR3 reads CASSNLQMGNAEAFF. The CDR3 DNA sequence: TGTGCCAGCAGCAATCTACAGATGGGAAATGCTGAAGCTTTCTTT.